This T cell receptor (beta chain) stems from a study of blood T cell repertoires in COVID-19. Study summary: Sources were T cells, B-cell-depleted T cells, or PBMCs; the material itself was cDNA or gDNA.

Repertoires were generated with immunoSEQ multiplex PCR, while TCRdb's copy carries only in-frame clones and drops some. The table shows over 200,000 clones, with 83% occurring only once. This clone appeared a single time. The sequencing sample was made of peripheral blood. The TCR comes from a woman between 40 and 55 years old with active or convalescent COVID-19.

This CDR3 reads CASSLDWDFNEQFF. CDR3 nucleotide sequence: TGTGCCAGCAGCTTAGACTGGGACTTCAATGAGCAGTTCTTC. The chain is built from TRBV11-3 and TRBJ2-1; possibly TRBD2 for D (6 bases). Looked up from germline, CDR1 is SGHNT and CDR2 is YENEEA. This CDR3 region has 14 residues. V dropped 0 bases and J dropped 6 bases, with 9 bases sitting between them.